Given below is one T cell receptor (beta chain) in context. The entry originates in a study of control samples from healthy donors and cancer patients. Trimming took 4 bases from V and 8 from J; bases not matched to a gene: 7. This CDR3 is built from 13 residues. Germline lookup yields CDR1 MNHEY and CDR2 SMNVEV (reference sequence). Repertoires were generated with immunoSEQ multiplex PCR, while TCRdb's copy carries only in-frame clones and drops some. The repertoire holds around 80,000 clones, with around nine tenths as singletons. This chain connects TRBV27 to TRBJ1-2; 7 bases fit TRBD1. The sequenced material came from blood. This receptor was obtained from a woman in her 50s in good health. The CDR3 region is CASSSTGWDGYTF. The CDR3 bases are TGTGCCAGCAGTTCGACAGGGTGGGACGGCTACACCTTC.